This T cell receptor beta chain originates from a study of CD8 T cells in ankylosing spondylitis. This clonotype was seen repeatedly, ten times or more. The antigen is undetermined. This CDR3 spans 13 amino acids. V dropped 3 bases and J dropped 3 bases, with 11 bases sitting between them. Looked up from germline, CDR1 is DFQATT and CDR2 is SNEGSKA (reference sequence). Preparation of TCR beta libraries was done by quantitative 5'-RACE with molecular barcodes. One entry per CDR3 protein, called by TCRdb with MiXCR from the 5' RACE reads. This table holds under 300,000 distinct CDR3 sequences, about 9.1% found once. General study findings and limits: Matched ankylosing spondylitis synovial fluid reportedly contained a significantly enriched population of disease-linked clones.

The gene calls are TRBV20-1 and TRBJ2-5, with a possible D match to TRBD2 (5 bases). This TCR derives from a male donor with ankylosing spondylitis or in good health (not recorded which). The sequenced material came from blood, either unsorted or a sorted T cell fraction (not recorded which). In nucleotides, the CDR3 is TGCAGTGCTAGTCGCGGGTGGGAAGAGACCCAGTACTTC. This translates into CSASRGWEETQYF.